One and the same sample provided the 32 T cell receptor beta chains below, sequenced in a study of glioma-infiltrating T cells after dendritic cell vaccination. The sample's time point: after dendritic cell vaccination, including at tumor progression/relapse. The repertoire was sequenced with immunoSEQ multiplex PCR; TCRdb's copy has only in-frame clones and lacks some. The data show roughly 100,000 clones, about 90% seen once. This specimen was blood, taken after dendritic cell vaccination. These receptor sequences come from a human donor with glioblastoma.

This rearrangement joins TRBV7-8 to TRBJ2-1; D perhaps matches TRBD2 (6 bases). The CDR3 loop spans 16 amino acids. Germline assignment: CDR1 SGHVS and CDR2 FQNEAQ. V lost 5 bases and J lost 7, with 21 bases in between. The CDR3 is CASSTGPGGMGNEQFF. The DNA of the CDR3 is TGTGCCAGCAGCACAGGACCCGGAGGGATGGGGAATGAGCAGTTCTTC.

DNA of the CDR3: TGCGCCAGCAGTCCTACTAGCGGGAGACAAGAGCAGTACTTC. It is translated as CASSPTSGRQEQYF. This chain connects TRBV10-2 to TRBJ2-7, with 11 bases aligning to TRBD2. Trimming cost V 5 bases and J 7 bases; bases outside gene matches: 7. This CDR3 comprises 14 residues. CDR1 WSHSY and CDR2 SAAADI come from the germline V gene.

J is TRBJ2-3 and V is TRBV9, with 8 bases that match TRBD2. Trimming cost V 1 base and J 2 bases; bases outside gene matches: 9. The CDR3 loop spans 17 amino acids. Germline V CDR1 and CDR2: SGDLS, YYNGEE. CDR3 in amino acids: CASSVIGAGGITDTQYF. The CDR3, as DNA: TGTGCCAGCAGCGTAATCGGCGCGGGGGGCATCACAGATACGCAGTATTTT.

The CDR3 DNA is TGTGCCAGCAGTGAGAGGGGGATTGGGGATGGCTACACCTTC. This encodes CASSERGIGDGYTF. This rearrangement joins TRBV6-1 to TRBJ1-2, with TRBD1 as a possible D gene (6 bases). Germline values: CDR1 MNHNS, CDR2 SASEGT. The CDR3 is 14 amino acids. V gave up 3 bases and J gave up 6 bases, with 14 bases separating them.

This chain joins TRBV19 and TRBJ1-3; 7 nucleotides match TRBD1. Trimming at V came to 6 bases and at J to 2 bases, leaving 10 bases not matched to a gene. Germline CDR1 and CDR2: LNHDA and SQIVND (reference sequence). This CDR3 region has 16 residues. This CDR3 is CASSLRTGPAGNTIYF. In DNA form, the CDR3 reads TGTGCCAGTAGCCTCCGGACAGGACCAGCTGGAAACACCATATATTTT. Combining the CDR3 with reference TRBV19 and TRBJ1-3 gives the whole variable domain DGGITQSPKYLFRKEGQNVTLSCEQNLNHDAMYWYRQDPGQGLRLIYYSQIVNDFQKGDIAEGYSVSREKKESFPLTVTSAQKNPTAFYLCASSLRTGPAGNTIYFGEGSWLTVV.

The chain carries TRBV5-4 and TRBJ2-1; 7 bases are a match to TRBD1. Germline V gene lookup returns CDR1 SGHNT and CDR2 YYREEE (reference sequence). With V trimmed by 2 bases and J by 1 base, 3 bases remained unmatched. This CDR3 spans 15 amino acids. CDR3 DNA: TGTGCCAGCAGCTTACAGGGGTTGTCCTACAATGAGCAGTTCTTC. Translation: CASSLQGLSYNEQFF.

This chain joins TRBV7-9 and TRBJ2-1, with D unclear. The CDR3 is made up of 14 amino acids. The V and J ends lost 1 base and 6 bases respectively, with 10 bases between them. Germline lookup yields CDR1 SEHNR and CDR2 FQNEAQ (reference sequence). CDR3 sequence reads: CASSLGAKSNEQFF. CDR3 DNA: TGTGCCAGCAGCTTAGGGGCAAAATCCAATGAGCAGTTCTTC.

This chain connects TRBV7-3 to TRBJ1-2; TRBD1 might be the D (6 bases). CDR3 length: 14 amino acids. Germline V CDR1 and CDR2: SGHTA, FQGTGA. The V end was cut by 4 bases, the J end by 5 bases, with 14 bases between. Written as DNA, the CDR3 is TGTGCCAGCAGCTCCCAAGGGGGACCTTATGGCTACACCTTC. Its protein is CASSSQGGPYGYTF.

V is TRBV4-1 and J is TRBJ1-1; D unclear. V was cut by 6 bases and J by 1 base, with 9 bases left in between. CDR1 is MGHRA, CDR2 YSYEKL, per germline. The CDR3 is 13 amino acids. CDR3 protein: CASRTTQNTEAFF. CDR3 coding DNA: TGCGCCAGCAGGACTACACAGAACACTGAAGCTTTCTTT.

V usage is TRBV4-1 and J usage is TRBJ2-7, with 14 bases lining up with TRBD2. This CDR3 has 18 amino acids. V gave up 0 bases and J gave up 2 bases; unmatched junction bases: 6. CDR1 and CDR2 from the germline V gene are MGHRA and YSYEKL. CDR3 protein: CASSQDRATSGGAYEQYF. The CDR3 bases are TGCGCCAGCAGCCAAGATCGGGCGACTAGCGGGGGGGCCTACGAGCAGTACTTC.

This chain uses TRBV4-1 with TRBJ2-1; tentative D call: TRBD2 (7 bases). CDR3 size: 18 residues. Germline lookup yields CDR1 MGHRA and CDR2 YSYEKL. Trimming removed 3 bases from V and 1 base from J, with 19 bases in between. As DNA, the CDR3 is TGCGCCAGCAGCCACTCGGTGGGGGCGGGAGTGTCCTACAATGAGCAGTTCTTC. It is translated as CASSHSVGAGVSYNEQFF.

The chain links TRBV15 to TRBJ1-2; no definite D call. V lost 4 bases to trimming and J lost 0 bases, with 12 bases between them. The CDR3 runs to 15 residues. Germline CDR1 LNHNV, CDR2 YYDKDF (reference sequence). The CDR3 nucleotides are TGTGCCACCAGCATAGAACAAGTACCTAACTATGGCTACACCTTC. Translation: CATSIEQVPNYGYTF.

The chain has TRBV6-1 and TRBJ2-3; D call uncertain. Germline CDR1 and CDR2: MNHNS and SASEGT. Trimming took off 7 bases at V and 3 bases at J, with 8 bases between the two ends. This CDR3 is built from 12 residues. The chain's CDR3 is CASTLKTDTQYF. In nucleotides, the CDR3 is TGTGCCAGCACCCTAAAGACAGATACGCAGTATTTT.

This clone showed up just a few times. The chain links TRBV14 to TRBJ1-1, with unresolved D. V lost 3 bases, J lost 7 bases, and 12 bases lay in between. Germline CDR1 is SGHDN and CDR2 is FVKESK. There are 13 residues in the CDR3. CDR3 coding DNA: TGTGCCAGCAGCCAGTGGGCGGGCGGTGAAGCTTTCTTT. Protein: CASSQWAGGEAFF.

A single count supports this clone. The chain links TRBV29-1 to TRBJ2-7; D perhaps matches TRBD1 (5 bases). V was shortened by 6 bases and J by 3 bases, with 15 bases between the two germline ends. This CDR3 is built from 13 residues. Germline V gives CDR1 SQVTM, CDR2 ANQGSEA. The CDR3 nucleotides are TGCAGCGTGGACGGCGGACAAGTCTACGAGCAGTACTTC. Its protein is CSVDGGQVYEQYF.

This clone was seen just once. An end of the junction differs from the germline gene, which may be a read error. Other DNA sequences in the same sample also yield this CDR3. The gene calls are TRBV9 and TRBJ1-6, with D tentatively TRBD1 (5 bases). Germline CDR1 and CDR2: SGDLS and YYNGEE. The CDR3 is made up of 15 amino acids. The CDR3 sequence is CASSVAGGYNSPLHF. CDR3 DNA: TGTGCCAGCAGCGTAGCCGGGGGATATAATTCCCCCCTCCACTTT.

The chain couples TRBV27 to TRBJ2-7; 10 bases map to TRBD2. Germline trimming cut 5 bases from V and 2 bases from J; bases unmatched to any gene: 9. The germline gives CDR1 MNHEY, CDR2 SMNVEV (reference sequence). The CDR3 has 16 amino acids. CDR3 sequence (DNA): TGTGCCAGCAGTATATTAGCGGGGGGCCCTGCCTACGAGCAGTACTTC. It specifies CASSILAGGPAYEQYF.

The genes are TRBV5-4 and TRBJ2-1, with 10 nucleotides matching TRBD2. The CDR3 consists of 16 residues. J was trimmed by 4 bases and V by 1 base; bases with no gene match: 5. The germline CDR1 and CDR2 sequences are SGHNT and YYREEE (reference sequence). The CDR3 nucleotides read TGTGCCAGCAGCTTGACTAGCGGGATCCCTTACAATGAGCAGTTCTTC. The encoded protein is CASSLTSGIPYNEQFF.

V usage is TRBV19 and J usage is TRBJ1-1; no clear D. This CDR3 comprises 13 residues. V lost 7 bases and J 0 bases, leaving 9 bases between the germline ends. Germline CDR1 and CDR2: LNHDA and SQIVND (reference sequence). The CDR3 loop is CASTLQLNTEAFF. The CDR3 region has the DNA TGTGCCAGTACCCTTCAGTTGAACACTGAAGCTTTCTTT. The whole variable domain, filled in from reference TRBV19 and TRBJ1-1, reads DGGITQSPKYLFRKEGQNVTLSCEQNLNHDAMYWYRQDPGQGLRLIYYSQIVNDFQKGDIAEGYSVSREKKESFPLTVTSAQKNPTAFYLCASTLQLNTEAFFGQGTRLTVV.

Points on this clone: The junction differs from germline at one of its ends, possibly a read error. V gene TRBV10-3 combines with J gene TRBJ2-7; 7 positions match TRBD1. The CDR3 has 13 residues. CDR1 ENHRY and CDR2 SYGVKD come from the germline V gene. The CDR3 reads CAISDSQGEPLNF. Here the CDR3 DNA reads TGTGCCATCAGTGATTCTCAGGGGGAGCCGCTTAACTTC.

The chain is built from TRBV19 and TRBJ1-5; 7 bases align to TRBD1. The trim removed 6 bases at V and 0 bases at J, leaving 8 bases unmatched. Germline V gene lookup returns CDR1 LNHDA and CDR2 SQIVND (reference sequence). This CDR3 contains 16 residues. For the CDR3, the DNA is TGTGCCAGTAGCACCCAGGGGGAATATAGCAATCAGCCCCAGCATTTT. Encoded protein: CASSTQGEYSNQPQHF.

The rearrangement links TRBV7-3 to TRBJ1-1, with D perhaps matching TRBD1 (6 bases). This CDR3 comprises 17 residues. From germline, CDR1 is SGHTA and CDR2 FQGTGA. V lost 8 bases and J lost 2, with 24 bases in between. CDR3 region: CASASKAPHRENTEAFF. The CDR3 nucleotides read TGTGCCAGCGCCTCTAAGGCACCGCACAGGGAAAACACTGAAGCTTTCTTT.

This clone was recorded only once. The chain is built from TRBV10-3 and TRBJ2-2; tentatively, D is TRBD1 (5 bases). The CDR3 runs 15 residues. Trimming shortened V by 4 bases and J by 2 bases, and 11 bases separated the two germline ends. Germline V CDR1 and CDR2: ENHRY, SYGVKD. CDR3 nucleotide sequence: TGTGCCATCAGTGGGGGCAGGGTTAACACCGGGGAGCTGTTTTTT. As protein: CAISGGRVNTGELFF.

This clone occurred once. This sequence joins TRBV19 and TRBJ2-3; maybe TRBD1 (5 bases). Germline-derived CDR1 and CDR2 are LNHDA and SQIVND (reference sequence). The CDR3 is 15 amino acids. With 3 bases removed from V and 0 bases from J, the gap between germline ends came to 10 bases. The chain's CDR3 is CASSIGQTSTDTQYF. For the CDR3, the DNA is TGTGCCAGTAGTATCGGACAAACCAGCACAGATACGCAGTATTTT.

This clone was recorded once. This chain joins TRBV18 and TRBJ2-7; 11 bases map to TRBD1. Looked up from germline, CDR1 is KGHSH and CDR2 is LQKENI. The CDR3 length is 15 residues. The V gene end was trimmed by 6 bases and the J gene end by 3 bases; junction bases not matched to a gene: 7. Here the CDR3 reads CASSSGQGAFYEQYF. The DNA of the CDR3 is TGTGCCAGCTCTTCAGGACAGGGGGCTTTCTACGAGCAGTACTTC.

The chain is built from TRBV19 and TRBJ2-2, with TRBD1 matching 9 bases. The CDR3 sequence is 16 residues long. From germline, CDR1 is LNHDA and CDR2 SQIVND (reference sequence). The J segment lost 4 bases and the V segment lost 0 bases, leaving 3 bases of the junction unmatched. For the CDR3, the DNA is TGTGCCAGTAGTATAGAGGGGACAGGGATCACCGGGGAGCTGTTTTTT. Its protein product is CASSIEGTGITGELFF.

V is TRBV7-8 and J is TRBJ2-5; the D gene is possibly TRBD2 (5 bases). The CDR3 is 12 residues long. Germline V CDR1 and CDR2: SGHVS, FQNEAQ. The ends were cut back, 8 bases at V and 4 bases at J, with 11 bases in the middle. The CDR3: CASSWESETQYF. The CDR3 region has the DNA TGTGCCAGCTCCTGGGAGTCAGAGACCCAGTACTTC.

The chain is built from TRBV9 and TRBJ2-3, with TRBD1 as a possible D gene (5 bases). The germline V and J ends were trimmed by 3 bases and 6 bases, with 11 bases remaining between them. The length of the CDR3 is 13 residues. The V gene's germline CDR1 is SGDLS and CDR2 YYNGEE. The CDR3 DNA follows: TGTGCCAGCAGCGGCGGACAAATCGATACGCAGTATTTT. It specifies CASSGGQIDTQYF.

This clone appeared a few times. V and J are TRBV4-1 and TRBJ1-1; D is unresolved. V was shortened by 0 bases and J by 0 bases, with 17 bases between the two germline ends. The CDR3 consists of 18 residues. Germline CDR1 is MGHRA and CDR2 is YSYEKL. CDR3 coding DNA: TGCGCCAGCAGCCAAGAACGACCGAGGAGCATAATGAACACTGAAGCTTTCTTT. Protein: CASSQERPRSIMNTEAFF.

This clone was seen only a few times. The chain uses TRBV29-1 and TRBJ2-3; TRBD2 agrees at 10 bases. The trim removed 7 bases at V and 1 base at J, leaving 8 bases unmatched. Germline values: CDR1 SQVTM, CDR2 ANQGSEA. The CDR3 has 15 amino acids. In DNA form, the CDR3 reads TGCAGCGGGGGGCAGGGGACTAGCGGCACAGATACGCAGTATTTT. Residues: CSGGQGTSGTDTQYF.

The sample holds one count of this clone. The gene calls are TRBV19 and TRBJ1-5; D may be TRBD1 (5 bases). Trimming cost V 6 bases and J 4 bases, with 10 bases left between them. This CDR3 is built from 13 residues. Per the germline V gene, CDR1 is LNHDA and CDR2 is SQIVND (reference sequence). The CDR3 protein is CASSPGGNQPQHF. The DNA of the CDR3 is TGTGCCAGTAGCCCGGGGGGGAATCAGCCCCAGCATTTT. The whole variable domain, filled in from reference TRBV19 and TRBJ1-5, reads DGGITQSPKYLFRKEGQNVTLSCEQNLNHDAMYWYRQDPGQGLRLIYYSQIVNDFQKGDIAEGYSVSREKKESFPLTVTSAQKNPTAFYLCASSPGGNQPQHFGDGTRLSIL.

The chain carries TRBV30 and TRBJ1-6; no clear D gene. Trimming pared 0 bases from V and 6 bases from J, leaving 6 bases between. Germline lookup yields CDR1 GTSNPN and CDR2 SVGIG (reference sequence). CDR3 size: 13 residues. This CDR3 reads CAWSVPGNSPLHF. DNA of the CDR3: TGTGCCTGGAGTGTGCCAGGTAATTCACCCCTCCACTTT.